The 13 T cell receptor beta chains below all came from one sample that was sequenced in a study of cytomegalovirus exposure and HLA in healthy donors. Vbeta (60) and Jbeta (13) primers were used in the PCR. Sequencing was performed with immunoSEQ multiplex PCR; in TCRdb, only in-frame clones are kept and a portion is missing. Seen here are roughly 110,000 clones, more than 65% observed once, and the top ten hold 0.65% to 0.85%. Sequencing was performed on PBMCs. Source of these receptors: a boy aged 5-17 years in good health and CMV-seronegative.

The CDR3: CASSVGFELEYNEQFF. Here the CDR3 DNA reads TGTGCCAGCAGCGTAGGTTTTGAACTCGAGTACAATGAGCAGTTCTTC. The rearrangement links TRBV9 to TRBJ2-1; D gene unclear. The V end was cut by 0 bases, the J end by 4 bases, with 14 bases between. CDR1 SGDLS and CDR2 YYNGEE come from the germline V gene. This CDR3 is built from 16 residues. Filled out from reference TRBV9 and TRBJ2-1, the complete variable domain reads DSGVTQTPKHLITATGQRVTLRCSPRSGDLSVYWYQQSLDQGLQFLIQYYNGEERAKGNILERFSAQQFPDLHSELNLSSLELGDSALYFCASSVGFELEYNEQFFGPGTRLTVL.

The V call is TRBV5-1, the J call TRBJ2-7, with 7 bases identical to TRBD1. V lost 0 bases, J lost 3 bases, and 3 bases stayed unmatched. CDR3 size: 14 residues. Germline V gene data show CDR1 as SGHRS and CDR2 as YFSETQ. The chain's CDR3 is CASSLGQGYYEQYF. DNA of the CDR3: TGCGCCAGCAGCTTGGGACAGGGCTACTACGAGCAGTACTTC.

The chain is built from TRBV6-1 and TRBJ1-2; D is unresolved. V dropped 0 bases and J dropped 4 bases, with 9 bases sitting between them. CDR1 and CDR2 from the germline V gene are MNHNS and SASEGT. This CDR3 has 14 amino acids. The CDR3 reads CASSEALTGYGYTF. DNA of the CDR3: TGTGCCAGCAGTGAAGCGCTGACTGGCTATGGCTACACCTTC.

The rearrangement uses TRBV14 and TRBJ2-7; tentatively, D is TRBD2 (6 bases). The CDR3 totals 12 residues. V lost 4 bases to trimming and J lost 5 bases, with 9 bases between them. Germline CDR1 and CDR2: SGHDN and FVKESK. The CDR3 reads CASSPGLDEQYF. The DNA of the CDR3 is TGTGCCAGCAGCCCGGGACTCGACGAGCAGTACTTC.

This clone was counted a few times. This chain connects TRBV10-3 to TRBJ2-7; tentatively, D is TRBD1 (6 bases). Trimming stripped 10 bases from V and 5 bases from J, with 18 bases between. Germline V gene lookup returns CDR1 ENHRY and CDR2 SYGVKD. The CDR3 covers 13 residues. The DNA of the CDR3 is TGTGCCAACTCGGACAGTAAATCCCACGAGCAGTACTTC. This encodes CANSDSKSHEQYF.

The chain recombines TRBV28 with TRBJ2-7; 7 bases fit TRBD1. V lost 6 bases and J lost 2; bases outside the gene matches: 10. This CDR3 is 15 amino acids long. Germline V gives CDR1 MDHEN, CDR2 SYDVKM. CDR3: CASRAYRGSAYEQYF. The DNA of the CDR3 is TGTGCCAGCAGGGCTTACAGGGGTTCGGCCTACGAGCAGTACTTC.

J is TRBJ1-4 and V is TRBV4-3, with D unclear. This CDR3 contains 15 residues. Between the trimmed V and J ends, which lost 2 bases and 7 bases, there was a span of 14 bases. Germline V lookup: CDR1 LGHNA, CDR2 YSLEER. CDR3 residues: CASSQRRFEGEKLFF. In nucleotides, the CDR3 is TGCGCCAGCAGCCAACGGCGTTTCGAGGGTGAAAAACTGTTTTTT.

The rearrangement links TRBV19 to TRBJ1-5; tentatively, D is TRBD1 (6 bases). CDR3 length: 13 residues. The germline V and J ends were trimmed by 6 bases and 6 bases, with 12 bases remaining between them. CDR1 is LNHDA and CDR2 is SQIVND in the germline V gene (reference sequence). This chain's CDR3 is CASSDRPAQPQHF. CDR3 DNA sequence: TGTGCCAGTAGCGACAGGCCCGCTCAGCCCCAGCATTTT.

This chain connects TRBV9 to TRBJ2-1; 9 bases are shared with TRBD2. The CDR3 is made up of 17 amino acids. V was clipped by 3 bases and J by 7 bases; unmatched bases: 14. CDR1 SGDLS and CDR2 YYNGEE come from the germline V gene. The CDR3 protein is CASSGGASGIQANEQFF. The CDR3 DNA follows: TGTGCCAGCAGCGGGGGGGCTAGCGGGATTCAGGCAAATGAGCAGTTCTTC.

This clone was seen more than once but under ten times. The DNA for the CDR3 is TGTGCCAGCTCACCAGTCCGGGGTTCCGAGCAGTACTTC. As protein: CASSPVRGSEQYF. The genes are TRBV18 and TRBJ2-7; possible D gene TRBD2, 5 bases. Germline-derived CDR1 and CDR2 are KGHSH and LQKENI. The V and J ends lost 2 bases and 6 bases respectively, with 11 bases between them. The CDR3 has 13 residues.

J is TRBJ1-2 and V is TRBV29-1, with TRBD1 matching 8 bases. After removal of 3 bases from V and 1 base from J, the junction contained 13 bases not matched to a gene. Germline loops: CDR1 SQVTM, CDR2 ANQGSEA. The CDR3 covers 17 residues. CDR3 bases: TGCAGCGTTGAGAATGAACAGGGGGGAGTCGATAACTATGGCTACACCTTC. Translation: CSVENEQGGVDNYGYTF. Full variable domain (missing parts from reference TRBV29-1 and TRBJ1-2): SAVISQKPSRDICQRGTSLTIQCQVDSQVTMMFWYRQQPGQSLTLIATANQGSEATYESGFVIDKFPISRPNLTFSTLTVSNMSPEDSSIYLCSVENEQGGVDNYGYTFGSGTRLTVV.

The rearrangement links TRBV9 to TRBJ2-3; no reliable D call. Germline V gives CDR1 SGDLS, CDR2 YYNGEE. The CDR3 spans 15 residues. V lost 0 bases and J 1 base, leaving 9 bases between the germline ends. CDR3 residues: CASSVASRGTDTQYF. DNA of the CDR3: TGTGCCAGCAGCGTAGCAAGCCGCGGCACAGATACGCAGTATTTT.

The chain carries TRBV7-3 and TRBJ1-2, with 8 bases fitting TRBD1. The CDR3 is 13 amino acids. The V gene's germline CDR1 is SGHTA and CDR2 FQGTGA. Unmatched junction bases numbered 3, after V lost 6 bases and J lost 3 bases. The CDR3 DNA is TGTGCCAGCAGGGGACAGGCCGACTATGGCTACACCTTC. Translated, it gives CASRGQADYGYTF.